What follows is one T cell receptor beta chain and its context. The antigen it binds to is not known. Per-base qualities were not stored, and no clone one base away is much larger. The time point label, as the study defines it: cells obtained before transplantation from donor or recipient. CD3+CD4+ and CD3+CD8+ populations were FACS-sorted from unstimulated pre-transplant donor and recipient cells taken from spleen or lymph nodes. Receptor amplification or capture employed the immunoSEQ multiplex PCR assay. For most patients, genomic DNA was isolated with the Qiagen DNeasy Blood and Tissue Kit and sent frozen to Adaptive Biotechnologies for TCR sequencing. High-throughput TCR-beta CDR3 sequencing of genomic DNA from most patients was performed by Adaptive Biotechnologies. For the original study's pipeline: Adaptive's ImmunoSEQ software was the source of the TCR sequencing data for 18 patients, while three other patients were processed with MiXCR and VDJtools. To correct CD4 versus CD8 sorting errors, any sequence found in both subsets at a frequency ratio below 5:1 was removed. Because the origin of CDR3 nucleotide sequences shared between donor and recipient could not be assigned, those sequences were removed. At least 2-fold expansion over unstimulated cells and a minimum CFSE-low frequency of 0.002% (template counts) or 0.001% (read counts) were required for clones to be classified as alloreactive. Clones were considered mappable if detected in sequenced pre-transplant spleen, lymph node, or MLR CFSE-low populations of the donor or recipient. The cumulative frequency of alloreactive clones was calculated as a percentage of all sequences, weighted by copy number. TCRdb took over this immuneACCESS table, retaining in-frame rearrangements with V and J assigned. Such tables are incomplete; in checked studies, under half of the missing clones stem from an unresolved V gene, and the remainder is unexplained. The D gene and trimming were derived from the DNA, and the V and J assignments and clone size from that table. Across this sample there are 40,000 to 55,000 clones, with around 95% seen only once. The ten most abundant clones make up roughly 0.21% of the sample.

CDR1 and CDR2, per the germline V gene, are LGHNA and YSLEER. V is clipped by 1 base and J by 3 bases, and the sequence between their germline boundaries is 10 bases long. The CDR3 sequence holds 15 residues, the cysteine and phenylalanine included. Just CDR3 DNA is preserved here, 45 bases in frame from base 1. The data were taken from a study of graft-versus-host responses after intestinal transplantation (dated by TCRdb to the early 2020s). Looking at the study overall: Multivisceral, liver-intestinal, or isolated intestinal transplants were received by the recipients. Anti-thymocyte globulin induction was given to all recipients, followed by maintenance tacrolimus and steroids for two to four years. After intestinal transplantation, graft-versus-host and host-versus-graft alloreactive T cell clones in the graft, circulation and bone marrow were tracked using bulk TCR-beta CDR3 sequencing. Alloreactive clones were identified by sequencing pre-transplant mixed lymphocyte reaction products and comparing these products with unstimulated pre-transplant donor and recipient T cells. A cohort of under 30 intestinal transplant recipients, including one retransplant, was enrolled, and a few patients lacking pretransplant specimens were excluded. Donor T cell macrochimerism was defined as a peak of at least 4% donor T cells among recipient peripheral blood mononuclear cells. Rather than being sequenced by the commercial service, samples from a few later patients were sequenced in-house on an Illumina MiSeq and processed with MiXCR.

Study-level results and caveats: The relatively low number and heterogeneity of intestinal transplant patients limited the conclusions. Early after transplant, peak levels of circulating GvH clones were found to be associated with declines in HvG clones. High GvH to HvG T cell clonal ratios were observed in the allografts of patients with donor T cell macrochimerism. GvH clones were found in recipient bone marrow, and some of the GvH clones appeared earlier in ileal mucosa or blood, which is consistent with an intestinal mucosal origin.

The input for sequencing was unstimulated CD8+ T cells sorted from spleen or lymph node cells, taken before transplant. Here the chain combines TRBV4-3 and TRBJ1-3, with the D gene not clear enough to name. The clonotype was recovered from a human donor who was the organ donor for an intestinal transplant. At the DNA level, the sequence is TGCGCCAGCAGCCAAGGTCTCTCGAATGGAAACACCATATATTTT. Translation gives CASSQGLSNGNTIYF.